Shown below are 8 T cell receptor beta chains from a single sample sequenced in a study of neurological immune-mediated disorders. TCRdb called the 5' RACE reads again in MiXCR, with one record for every CDR3 protein. The sample gives tens of thousands of distinct CDR3 sequences, 10% of which show up once; 6.6% is in the top ten. The sequenced sample consisted of PBMCs. These receptors were obtained from a woman aged 25 to 39 with HTLV-1-associated myelopathy (HAM/TSP).

This clonotype was recorded at least ten times. The chain joins TRBV20-1 to TRBJ2-3; 11 nucleotides agree with TRBD2. The V and J ends lost 3 bases and 0 bases, in that order; junction bases with no gene match: 8. The V gene's germline CDR1 is DFQATT and CDR2 SNEGSKA (reference sequence). The CDR3 spans 17 residues. CDR3 in DNA: TGCAGTGCTAGGAGTCTAGCGGGGGGACCTAGCACAGATACGCAGTATTTT. Translation gives CSARSLAGGPSTDTQYF.

This clonotype was counted many times. V usage is TRBV7-9 and J usage is TRBJ2-2; no clear D. The CDR3 runs to 16 residues. V was shortened by 6 bases and J by 0 bases, with 14 bases between the two germline ends. Germline loops: CDR1 SEHNR, CDR2 FQNEAQ (reference sequence). In DNA form, the CDR3 reads TGTGCCAGCAGACGGTGGGCAGGTGCGAACACCGGGGAGCTGTTTTTT. This translates into CASRRWAGANTGELFF.

V is TRBV7-3 and J is TRBJ1-2; 7 nucleotides line up with TRBD1. The CDR3 totals 15 residues. CDR1 and CDR2 (germline): SGHTA, FQGTGA. V dropped 5 bases and J dropped 10; count of bases not matched to a gene: 16. The CDR3 nucleotides read TGTGCCAGCAGCCCATCCCAGGGGGGTCTGCGAGACTACACCTTC. The encoded protein is CASSPSQGGLRDYTF.

This chain uses TRBV11-2 with TRBJ2-1; TRBD1 matches at 7 bases. This CDR3 spans 15 amino acids. Trimming at V came to 4 bases and at J to 5 bases, leaving 8 bases not matched to a gene. CDR1 SGHAT and CDR2 FQNNGV come from the germline V gene. CDR3 sequence: CASSSAERGHNEQFF. The CDR3 nucleotides read TGTGCCAGCAGCTCCGCAGAGAGGGGGCACAATGAGCAGTTCTTC.

This clonotype was seen only a few times. This chain uses TRBV3-1 with TRBJ2-4; D not certain. Trimming removed 1 base from V and 1 base from J, with 8 bases in between. The CDR3 sequence is 15 residues long. CDR1 is LGHDT and CDR2 is YNNKEL in the germline V gene (reference sequence). The CDR3 DNA is TGTGCCAGCAGCCAAGGTACCCTGGCCAAAAACATTCAGTACTTC. Encoded protein: CASSQGTLAKNIQYF.

Ten or more counts support this clonotype. The chain has TRBV5-1 and TRBJ1-1; D remains ambiguous. This CDR3 contains 15 residues. Germline assignment: CDR1 SGHRS and CDR2 YFSETQ. Trimming shortened V by 2 bases and J by 11 bases, and 22 bases separated the two germline ends. CDR3 in amino acids: CASSLTSSGPSGAFF. The CDR3 region has the DNA TGCGCCAGCAGCTTAACATCCTCCGGGCCGTCGGGGGCTTTCTTT. Together with reference TRBV5-1 and TRBJ1-1, the CDR3 gives the full variable domain: KAGVTQTPRYLIKTRGQQVTLSCSPISGHRSVSWYQQTPGQGLQFLFEYFSETQRNKGNFPGRFSGRQFSNSRSEMNVSTLELGDSALYLCASSLTSSGPSGAFFGQGTRLTVV.

Many counts were recorded for this clonotype. V usage is TRBV12-3 or TRBV12-4 and J usage is TRBJ1-2; D is possibly TRBD1 (5 bases). V lost 7 bases to trimming and J lost 5 bases, with 14 bases between them. The CDR3 spans 13 residues. CDR3 nucleotide sequence: TGTGCCAGCACCCAACCAGGGAGATATGGCTACACCTTC. Residues: CASTQPGRYGYTF.

This clonotype has ten or more counts. This chain links TRBV20-1 with TRBJ2-1; 11 bases line up with TRBD2. The CDR3 runs to 15 residues. The germline V gene has CDR1 DFQATT and CDR2 SNEGSKA (reference sequence). The junction had 6 bases not matched to a gene; V was cut back by 1 base and J by 7 bases. CDR3 amino acids: CSARVVAGGPNEQFF. CDR3 nucleotides: TGCAGTGCTAGAGTCGTAGCGGGGGGGCCGAATGAGCAGTTCTTC.